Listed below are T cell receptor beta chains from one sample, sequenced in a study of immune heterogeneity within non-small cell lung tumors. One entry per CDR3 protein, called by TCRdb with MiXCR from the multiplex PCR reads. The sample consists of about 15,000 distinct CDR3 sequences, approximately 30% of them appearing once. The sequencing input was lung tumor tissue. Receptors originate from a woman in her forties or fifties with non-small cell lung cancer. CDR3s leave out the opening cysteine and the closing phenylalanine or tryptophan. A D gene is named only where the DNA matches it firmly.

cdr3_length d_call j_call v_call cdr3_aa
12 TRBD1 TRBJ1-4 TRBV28 ASSKTGGLEKLF
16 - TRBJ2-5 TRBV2 ASSEEGLAVLWSETQY
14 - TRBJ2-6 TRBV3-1 ASSHRGQIGANVLT
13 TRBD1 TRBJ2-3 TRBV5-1 ASSGGTGHTDTQY
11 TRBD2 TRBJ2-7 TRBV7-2 ASSLVLATEQY
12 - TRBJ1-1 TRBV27 ASSPQGIATEAF
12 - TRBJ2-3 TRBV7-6 ASSLRQSTDTQY
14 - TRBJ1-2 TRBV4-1 ASSQDLRQVFYGYT
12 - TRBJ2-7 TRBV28 ASSPPQQLYEQY
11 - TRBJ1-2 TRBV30 AWSVGVIYGYT
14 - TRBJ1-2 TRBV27 ASSPPVGAPNYGYT
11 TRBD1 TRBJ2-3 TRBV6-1 ASKDRGRNTQY
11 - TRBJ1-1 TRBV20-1 SATPTGEAEAF
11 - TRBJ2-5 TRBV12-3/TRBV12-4 ASSLGEWETQY